These 27 T cell receptor beta chains were sequenced from one sample in a study of T cells after yellow fever vaccination (dated by TCRdb to about 2019). This specimen's treatment or condition label, per the study, means: live attenuated yellow fever vaccine strain. Library construction relied on 5' RACE. TCRdb shows the sequencer as Illumina HiSeq 2500. Through fastp at Q25 and MiXCR, TCRdb rebuilt clones from the public reads, retaining in-frame beta chains. All rows with the same CDR3 protein become a single entry with the most common DNA and genes. The sample includes approximately 550,000 distinct CDR3 sequences, with less than 20% observed a single time. The ten biggest clones cover roughly an eighth of the sample. This specimen was PBMCs, taken 15 days after the yellow fever booster vaccination. The origin of the receptors is a man under 40 who received the YFV17D yellow fever vaccine.

DNA of the CDR3: TGTGCCAGCACCTATTCGAGCACTAGCACAGATACGCAGTATTTT. This gives the protein CASTYSSTSTDTQYF. This chain links TRBV7-2 with TRBJ2-3; D not certain. This CDR3 comprises 15 residues. Germline loops: CDR1 SGHTA, CDR2 FQGNSA. V was clipped by 7 bases and J by 0 bases, with 14 bases between them.

This clonotype was seen only a few times. The chain employs TRBV12-3 or TRBV12-4 and TRBJ2-2; D may be TRBD1 (5 bases). V was trimmed by 4 bases and J by 4 bases, leaving 10 bases between them. CDR3 length: 14 amino acids. CDR3 loop: CASSSRQSTGELFF. The CDR3 DNA sequence: TGTGCCAGCAGTTCCCGACAGTCCACCGGGGAGCTGTTTTTT.

The rearrangement joins TRBV5-5 to TRBJ2-1; D may be TRBD2 (6 bases). The CDR3 is 16 amino acids. Germline lookup yields CDR1 SGHKS and CDR2 YYEKEE (reference sequence). V lost 0 bases and J lost 0, with 10 bases in between. The CDR3 reads CASSLGGGFSYNEQFF. CDR3 coding DNA: TGTGCCAGCAGCTTGGGTGGGGGGTTCTCCTACAATGAGCAGTTCTTC.

This chain links TRBV29-1 with TRBJ2-1, with 12 positions matching TRBD2. Trimming at V came to 4 bases and at J to 10 bases, leaving 5 bases not matched to a gene. The CDR3 runs to 13 residues. Germline loops: CDR1 SQVTM, CDR2 ANQGSEA. This CDR3 reads CSVGTSGVGEQFF. The CDR3 DNA sequence: TGCAGCGTTGGGACTAGCGGGGTGGGCGAGCAGTTCTTC.

The CDR3 loop reads CASSPLSLGQDTQYF. CDR3 DNA: TGTGCCAGCTCACCACTATCTCTCGGACAAGATACGCAGTATTTT. V usage is TRBV18 and J usage is TRBJ2-3, with D tentatively TRBD1 (5 bases). The CDR3 totals 15 residues. The germline V gene encodes CDR1 KGHSH and CDR2 LQKENI. V dropped 1 base and J dropped 5 bases, with 13 bases sitting between them.

The CDR3 region is CASSLSPGVLSEQYF. The CDR3 bases are TGTGCCAGCAGTTTATCTCCGGGAGTCCTCTCCGAGCAGTACTTC. The chain combines TRBV27 with TRBJ2-7; possible D gene TRBD2, 6 bases. The CDR3 contains 15 residues. Per the germline V gene, CDR1 is MNHEY and CDR2 is SMNVEV (reference sequence). V lost 0 bases and J 6 bases, leaving 15 bases between the germline ends.

The V gene is TRBV9, the J gene TRBJ2-7, with no clear D. The V and J ends lost 3 bases and 2 bases respectively, with 12 bases between them. The CDR3 contains 14 residues. Looked up from germline, CDR1 is SGDLS and CDR2 is YYNGEE. The DNA of the CDR3 is TGTGCCAGCAGCGAAGTCAGTGGCCCCTACGAGCAGTACTTC. Encoded protein: CASSEVSGPYEQYF.

The chain uses TRBV20-1 and TRBJ2-1, with TRBD2 as a possible D gene (6 bases). The V and J ends lost 6 bases and 5 bases respectively, with 26 bases between them. The germline V gene has CDR1 DFQATT and CDR2 SNEGSKA (reference sequence). The CDR3 extends over 17 amino acids. In DNA form, the CDR3 reads TGCAGTGCCCGCCCGGGGGTTTGGGCCGCTGCCCACAATGAGCAGTTCTTC. It is translated as CSARPGVWAAAHNEQFF.

This clonotype appeared a few times. The chain couples TRBV7-2 to TRBJ2-7, with TRBD1 matching over 12 bases. Unmatched junction bases numbered 8, after V lost 5 bases and J lost 9 bases. CDR1 is SGHTA and CDR2 is FQGNSA in the germline V gene. The CDR3 runs to 14 residues. CDR3 bases: TGTGCCAGCAGCACTGGGACAGGGGGCCTTGCGCAGTACTTC. Translated, it gives CASSTGTGGLAQYF.

A few counts support this clonotype. The chain carries TRBV4-3 and TRBJ2-1, with 12 bases lining up with TRBD2. From germline, CDR1 is LGHNA and CDR2 YSLEER. Unmatched junction bases numbered 5, after V lost 3 bases and J lost 2 bases. The CDR3 has 17 residues. CDR3 amino acids: CASSHGGLAGTYNEQFF. CDR3 nucleotides: TGCGCCAGCAGCCATGGAGGACTAGCGGGGACCTACAATGAGCAGTTCTTC.

There are many counts of this clonotype. The chain recombines TRBV20-1 with TRBJ1-2, with TRBD1 matching 7 bases. The CDR3 has 15 amino acids. Trimming cost V 3 bases and J 8 bases; bases outside gene matches: 15. Germline assignment: CDR1 DFQATT and CDR2 SNEGSKA (reference sequence). The CDR3 DNA reads as TGCAGTGCTAGTTCCCGGGACAGCCGTCCGCAAGGCTACACCTTC. The encoded protein is CSASSRDSRPQGYTF.

This clonotype was observed a handful of times. This sequence joins TRBV11-2 and TRBJ2-3; D unresolved. V was trimmed by 4 bases and J by 0 bases, leaving 8 bases between them. CDR1 SGHAT and CDR2 FQNNGV come from the germline V gene. This CDR3 comprises 14 residues. CDR3 amino acids: CASSSDHSTDTQYF. DNA of the CDR3: TGTGCCAGCAGCTCGGACCATAGCACAGATACGCAGTATTTT.

There are a few counts of this clonotype. V gene TRBV12-3 or TRBV12-4 combines with J gene TRBJ2-1; 7 bases fit TRBD2. J lost 7 bases, V lost 6 bases, and 15 bases had no gene match. This CDR3 has 16 residues. CDR3 region: CASSLTLAARWNEQFF. The CDR3 coding sequence is TGTGCCAGCAGCCTGACCCTAGCGGCCCGGTGGAATGAGCAGTTCTTC.

This clonotype was counted only a few times. This sequence joins TRBV7-2 and TRBJ2-4; 7 bases match TRBD1. Looked up from germline, CDR1 is SGHTA and CDR2 is FQGNSA. CDR3 length: 15 residues. Trimming at V came to 5 bases and at J to 1 base, leaving 5 bases not matched to a gene. The CDR3 is CASSIKQGAKNIQYF. CDR3 in DNA: TGTGCCAGCAGCATAAAACAGGGGGCCAAAAACATTCAGTACTTC.

The chain couples TRBV20-1 to TRBJ2-3, with D possibly TRBD2 on 7 matching bases. This CDR3 contains 16 residues. The germline V gene encodes CDR1 DFQATT and CDR2 SNEGSKA (reference sequence). V was shortened by 7 bases and J by 1 base, with 21 bases between the two germline ends. CDR3 coding DNA: TGCAGTGTCCAACCCACTTGGCGGGGGCGCACAGATACGCAGTATTTT. Encoded protein: CSVQPTWRGRTDTQYF.

The rearrangement links TRBV7-3 to TRBJ2-3; 10 nucleotides match TRBD2. The J segment lost 3 bases and the V segment lost 5 bases, leaving 5 bases of the junction unmatched. The CDR3 has 15 amino acids. Looked up from germline, CDR1 is SGHTA and CDR2 is FQGTGA. The CDR3 protein is CASSKAGGLTDTQYF. CDR3 nucleotides: TGTGCCAGCAGCAAAGCGGGAGGGCTGACAGATACGCAGTATTTT.

The V call is TRBV6-2 or TRBV6-3, the J call TRBJ1-2; D gene uncertain. The CDR3 is 13 residues long. Germline V CDR1 and CDR2: MNHEY, SVGEGT. V was trimmed by 5 bases and J by 8 bases, leaving 15 bases between them. In DNA, the CDR3 is TGTGCCAGCAGTAACCAAGGAAAGAAGGGCTACACCTTC. Its protein product is CASSNQGKKGYTF.

In its sample, this clonotype was seen a few times. The V gene is TRBV9, the J gene TRBJ2-4; D may be TRBD1 or TRBD2 (6 bases each). Trimming removed 1 base at V and 7 bases at J, with 9 bases between. The CDR3 totals 13 residues. In germline, CDR1 is SGDLS, CDR2 YYNGEE. The CDR3 DNA reads as TGTGCCAGCAGCGTAATAGGGGGGAACATTCAGTACTTC. Its translation: CASSVIGGNIQYF.

This clonotype was picked up one time. V gene TRBV6-1 combines with J gene TRBJ2-6; perhaps TRBD1 as D (6 bases). Looked up from germline, CDR1 is MNHNS and CDR2 is SASEGT. The CDR3 is 16 residues long. V lost 8 bases and J 0 bases, leaving 14 bases between the germline ends. The CDR3 loop reads CASAAGVTSGANVLTF. In DNA form, the CDR3 reads TGTGCCAGCGCGGCAGGGGTCACCTCTGGGGCCAACGTCCTGACTTTC.

The chain uses TRBV12-3 or TRBV12-4 and TRBJ2-7, with TRBD2 identical over 8 bases. J gave up 3 bases and V 3 bases, and 4 bases lay outside the gene matches. The CDR3 runs to 14 residues. The CDR3 here is CASSFTGTSYEQYF. CDR3 DNA sequence: TGTGCCAGCAGTTTCACCGGGACTAGCTACGAGCAGTACTTC.

This clonotype was picked up one time. The rearrangement uses TRBV12-5 and TRBJ2-3; D is unresolved. The CDR3 has 12 residues. Germline CDR1 reads LGHNT; CDR2 reads FRNRAP. Here the CDR3 reads CASRIYTDTQYF. Written as DNA, the CDR3 is TGTGCGTCGAGAATCTACACAGATACGCAGTATTTT.

The chain links TRBV5-1 to TRBJ2-3, with 9 bases identical to TRBD1. This CDR3 region has 17 residues. Germline V gene sequence: CDR1 SGHRS, CDR2 YFSETQ. J was trimmed by 3 bases and V by 2 bases; bases with no gene match: 10. The CDR3 sequence: CASSFLTTGGGTDTQYF. For the CDR3, the DNA is TGCGCCAGCAGCTTCCTAACAACAGGGGGCGGAACAGATACGCAGTATTTT. Looking up the rest from reference TRBV5-1 and TRBJ2-3 gives the full variable domain: KAGVTQTPRYLIKTRGQQVTLSCSPISGHRSVSWYQQTPGQGLQFLFEYFSETQRNKGNFPGRFSGRQFSNSRSEMNVSTLELGDSALYLCASSFLTTGGGTDTQYFGPGTRLTVL.

This clonotype was found a few times. This sequence joins TRBV20-1 and TRBJ2-7; 10 bases map to TRBD2. The CDR3 loop spans 15 amino acids. V gave up 5 bases and J gave up 4 bases; unmatched junction bases: 11. Looked up from germline, CDR1 is DFQATT and CDR2 is SNEGSKA (reference sequence). The CDR3 bases are TGCAGTGCTCGCGCCGGGACTAGCGCGATTTACGAGCAGTACTTC. Translating it yields CSARAGTSAIYEQYF.

This clonotype was seen only once. This rearrangement joins TRBV19 to TRBJ2-6, with D uncertain. The CDR3 covers 14 residues. Trimming cost V 9 bases and J 3 bases, with 12 bases left between them. Germline V gives CDR1 LNHDA, CDR2 SQIVND (reference sequence). The CDR3 bases are TGTGCCAGCTACTATACTGGTGGGGCCAACGTCCTGACTTTC. Translated, it gives CASYYTGGANVLTF.

This clonotype was picked up a small number of times. The V call is TRBV18, the J call TRBJ2-1; D unclear. There are 13 residues in the CDR3. V was pared by 1 base and J by 3 bases, with 4 bases between. The germline V gene has CDR1 KGHSH and CDR2 LQKENI. CDR3 sequence: CASSPQLYNEQFF. Written as DNA, the CDR3 is TGTGCCAGCTCACCACAACTCTACAATGAGCAGTTCTTC.

The chain is built from TRBV7-6 and TRBJ2-1; 11 bases align to TRBD2. The length of the CDR3 is 15 residues. Germline loops: CDR1 SGHVS, CDR2 FNYEAQ. The V segment lost 1 base and the J segment 9 bases; nucleotides outside the gene matches: 5. This chain's CDR3 is CASSLETSGRSEQFF. For the CDR3, the DNA is TGTGCCAGCAGCTTAGAAACTAGCGGGAGAAGTGAGCAGTTCTTC.

This clonotype was counted only a few times. The V call is TRBV20-1, the J call TRBJ2-7, with D hard to call. Trimming removed 1 base from V and 7 bases from J, with 5 bases in between. CDR1 and CDR2 from the germline V gene are DFQATT and SNEGSKA (reference sequence). The CDR3 contains 10 residues. CDR3 sequence (DNA): TGCAGTGCTAGAGGCGAAGAGCAGTACTTC. It specifies CSARGEEQYF.